The 25 T cell receptor beta chains below come from one sample, sequenced in a study of early T cells in non-severe SARS-CoV-2 infection. TCRdb reanalysed the 5' RACE reads using MiXCR and keeps one entry per CDR3 protein. The top ten hold roughly 6% of the sample, which has more than 75,000 distinct CDR3 sequences, about 12% seen once. The material sequenced was whole blood. These receptors were obtained from an adult who was a healthcare worker with PCR-confirmed SARS-CoV-2 infection or an uninfected control (not recorded which).

This clonotype was recorded at least ten times. At one of its ends the junction is not consistent with the germline gene, which may arise from a read error. The chain carries TRBV4-1 and TRBJ1-1; 7 nucleotides match TRBD1. CDR1 is MGHRA and CDR2 is YSYEKL in the germline V gene. The CDR3 is made up of 13 amino acids. The CDR3 nucleotides read TGCGCCAGCAGCCAAGTAGGGGGCCGGCAGCCTCCATTT. This encodes CASSQVGGRQPPF.

This clonotype was found a few times. This chain connects TRBV5-1 to TRBJ1-1, with TRBD1 matching 9 bases. The CDR3 extends over 14 amino acids. The V segment lost 3 bases and the J segment 1 base; nucleotides outside the gene matches: 1. Looked up from germline, CDR1 is SGHRS and CDR2 is YFSETQ. CDR3 nucleotide sequence: TGCGCCAGCAGCTGGGACAGGGAGAACACTGAAGCTTTCTTT. Encoded protein: CASSWDRENTEAFF.

Only a few counts were recorded for this clonotype. V is TRBV7-6 and J is TRBJ2-2, with a possible D match to TRBD2 (5 bases). Germline values: CDR1 SGHVS, CDR2 FNYEAQ. Between the trimmed V and J ends, which lost 7 bases and 5 bases, there was a span of 14 bases. The CDR3 has 14 amino acids. The CDR3 DNA reads as TGTGCCAGCACCACCGAAACGGGGACCGGGGAGCTGTTTTTT. Its protein product is CASTTETGTGELFF.

This clonotype was counted between two and nine times. The chain uses TRBV11-2 and TRBJ1-1; no reliable D call. The CDR3 is 12 residues long. CDR1 SGHAT and CDR2 FQNNGV come from the germline V gene. V lost 5 bases, J lost 7 bases, and 11 bases lay in between. CDR3 DNA sequence: TGTGCCAGCAGCCAACGGGTCGGTGAAGCTTTCTTT. This codes for CASSQRVGEAFF. The entire variable domain, with the rest obtained from reference TRBV11-2 and TRBJ1-1, is as follows: EAGVAQSPRYKIIEKRQSVAFWCNPISGHATLYWYQQILGQGPKLLIQFQNNGVVDDSQLPKDRFSAERLKGVDSTLKIQPAKLEDSAVYLCASSQRVGEAFFGQGTRLTVV.

This rearrangement joins TRBV30 to TRBJ2-1; 11 bases fit TRBD2. V trimming: 2 bases; J trimming: 7 bases; junction bases outside the gene matches: 7. There are 15 residues in the CDR3. Germline assignment: CDR1 GTSNPN and CDR2 SVGIG (reference sequence). The DNA for the CDR3 is TGTGCCTGGAGTACACTAGCGGGAGTTCGAAATGAGCAGTTCTTC. Amino acid sequence: CAWSTLAGVRNEQFF.

This clonotype came up a few times. The chain carries TRBV9 and TRBJ2-3; 11 nucleotides line up with TRBD2. Germline CDR1 is SGDLS and CDR2 is YYNGEE. J gave up 5 bases and V 4 bases, and 6 bases lay outside the gene matches. The CDR3 length is 15 residues. This CDR3 reads CASSPSSGGQDTQYF. The CDR3 DNA is TGTGCCAGCAGCCCATCTAGCGGGGGGCAAGATACGCAGTATTTT.

This clonotype was counted ten times or more. V gene TRBV28 combines with J gene TRBJ1-2, with D maybe TRBD1 (5 bases). V was shortened by 5 bases and J by 14 bases, with 15 bases between the two germline ends. The CDR3 runs to 11 residues. Germline CDR1 reads MDHEN; CDR2 reads SYDVKM. The DNA of the CDR3 is TGTGCCAGCAGTCTTGGGACCGTCGAGACCTTC. The encoded protein is CASSLGTVETF.

This clonotype was detected a few times. The chain has TRBV6-2 or TRBV6-3 and TRBJ2-7; 8 bases line up with TRBD1. The V gene end was trimmed by 5 bases and the J gene end by 9 bases; junction bases not matched to a gene: 3. Germline CDR1 MNHEY, CDR2 SVGEGT. The CDR3 has 11 amino acids. This chain's CDR3 is CASSHGQGQYF. For the CDR3, the DNA is TGTGCCAGCAGTCACGGACAGGGGCAGTACTTC.

The chain is built from TRBV7-9 and TRBJ1-2; D remains unclear. CDR1 is SEHNR, CDR2 FQNEAQ, per germline (reference sequence). This CDR3 is 13 amino acids long. V was cut by 2 bases and J by 8 bases, with 12 bases left in between. CDR3 nucleotides: TGTGCCAGCAGCTTAATGGAACACATCGGCTACACCTTC. It codes for CASSLMEHIGYTF.

Only a few counts were recorded for this clonotype. The rearrangement joins TRBV12-3 or TRBV12-4 to TRBJ2-2, with D unclear. The CDR3 totals 13 residues. Trimming took off 6 bases at V and 0 bases at J, with 5 bases between the two ends. The CDR3 DNA follows: TGTGCCAGCAGAACCTCGAACACCGGGGAGCTGTTTTTT. This gives the protein CASRTSNTGELFF.

This clonotype was counted between two and nine times. The chain couples TRBV5-1 to TRBJ2-7; possibly TRBD1 or TRBD2 for D (5 bases each). Trimming took off 4 bases at V and 5 bases at J, with 16 bases between the two ends. Germline V lookup: CDR1 SGHRS, CDR2 YFSETQ. CDR3 length: 14 residues. The CDR3 nucleotides are TGCGCCAGCAGCCCCTACCCAGGGACCCACGAGCAGTACTTC. Translation: CASSPYPGTHEQYF.

V usage is TRBV6-6 and J usage is TRBJ2-5, with a possible D match to TRBD1 (6 bases). Germline CDR1 MNHNY, CDR2 SVGAGI (reference sequence). V dropped 5 bases and J dropped 5 bases, with 18 bases sitting between them. This CDR3 region has 15 residues. The CDR3 protein is CASSTPIGQLETQYF. Written as DNA, the CDR3 is TGTGCCAGCAGTACACCCATAGGACAGTTGGAGACCCAGTACTTC.

The chain has TRBV29-1 and TRBJ1-1, with TRBD1 as a possible D gene (5 bases). The V gene lost 7 bases and the J gene lost 5 bases, with 11 bases spanning the gap. Germline assignment: CDR1 SQVTM and CDR2 ANQGSEA. The CDR3 is 11 amino acids. CDR3 in amino acids: CSAEGRTEAFF. The CDR3 region has the DNA TGCAGCGCCGAGGGGCGGACTGAAGCTTTCTTT.

In this sample, this clonotype turned up a few times. The gene calls are TRBV4-1 and TRBJ2-1; TRBD2 matches 8 bases. The junction had 2 bases not matched to a gene; V was cut back by 1 base and J by 3 bases. CDR1 and CDR2 from the germline V gene are MGHRA and YSYEKL. The CDR3 runs 15 residues. The CDR3: CASSQAGTSYNEQFF. The CDR3, as DNA: TGCGCCAGCAGCCAAGCCGGGACTAGCTACAATGAGCAGTTCTTC.

V usage is TRBV20-1 and J usage is TRBJ1-1, with a possible D match to TRBD1 (6 bases). This CDR3 spans 13 amino acids. With 5 bases removed from V and 1 base from J, the gap between germline ends came to 11 bases. The germline V gene has CDR1 DFQATT and CDR2 SNEGSKA (reference sequence). This chain's CDR3 is CSAQGGTNTEAFF. Written as DNA, the CDR3 is TGCAGTGCTCAAGGGGGGACGAACACTGAAGCTTTCTTT.

About this clonotype: The junction differs from germline at one of its ends, possibly a read error. This chain uses TRBV27 with TRBJ2-7; TRBD2 matches 10 bases. From germline, CDR1 is MNHEY and CDR2 SMNVEV (reference sequence). There are 17 residues in the CDR3. CDR3 in DNA: TGTGTCAGCAGTTCGGTTCGGAGCGGGAGGGCCACCTACGAGCAGTACTTC. Its translation: CVSSSVRSGRATYEQYF.

This clonotype was found many times. At one boundary the junction diverges from the germline segment, which might be a read error. This chain links TRBV7-3 with TRBJ1-1, with D tentatively TRBD1 (6 bases). The germline V gene has CDR1 SGHTA and CDR2 FQGTGA. The length of the CDR3 is 13 residues. In nucleotides, the CDR3 is TGTGCCAGCAGCCTAACACAGGGCACTGAAGCTTTCTTT. This translates into CASSLTQGTEAFF.

This chain connects TRBV5-1 to TRBJ2-3; D is unresolved. The V end was cut by 0 bases, the J end by 2 bases, with 7 bases between. Germline V gene data show CDR1 as SGHRS and CDR2 as YFSETQ. The CDR3 sequence is 14 residues long. The CDR3 DNA is TGCGCCAGCAGCTTGGGGGTCTACACAGATACGCAGTATTTT. Translating gives CASSLGVYTDTQYF.

This clonotype was detected only a few times. The rearrangement joins TRBV28 to TRBJ1-2; 8 bases fit TRBD1. The germline gives CDR1 MDHEN, CDR2 SYDVKM. J was trimmed by 4 bases and V by 7 bases; bases with no gene match: 5. CDR3 length: 13 residues. In DNA, the CDR3 is TGTGCCAGCACAGGGGGCGTGAGCTATGGCTACACCTTC. Residues: CASTGGVSYGYTF.

This clonotype was found many times. The CDR3 here is CASSPGTGARGEQFF. The DNA of the CDR3 is TGTGCCAGCAGCCCCGGGACAGGGGCAAGGGGTGAGCAGTTCTTC. The V call is TRBV7-9, the J call TRBJ2-1; TRBD1 matches 10 bases. Germline trimming cut 5 bases from V and 9 bases from J; bases unmatched to any gene: 10. CDR1 SEHNR and CDR2 FQNEAQ come from the germline V gene (reference sequence). The CDR3 has 15 amino acids.

This chain joins TRBV20-1 and TRBJ1-1, with a tentative D call TRBD1 (6 bases). V was shortened by 7 bases and J by 3 bases, with 12 bases between the two germline ends. The CDR3 contains 12 residues. CDR1 DFQATT and CDR2 SNEGSKA come from the germline V gene (reference sequence). In DNA, the CDR3 is TGCAGTGTCCGGGGGCTGGACACTGAAGCTTTCTTT. Translating it yields CSVRGLDTEAFF.

This clonotype came up many times. CDR3 coding DNA: TGTGCCAGCATCGCGGCAGGGAACACCGGGGAGCTGTTTTTT. Residues: CASIAAGNTGELFF. The chain is built from TRBV28 and TRBJ2-2; unclear D gene. Trimming removed 7 bases from V and 1 base from J, with 10 bases in between. The CDR3 is 14 residues long. The germline V gene encodes CDR1 MDHEN and CDR2 SYDVKM.

The chain has TRBV28 and TRBJ1-3; D is uncertain. The CDR3 has 10 residues. Germline lookup yields CDR1 MDHEN and CDR2 SYDVKM. Trimming took 7 bases from V and 4 from J, leaving 2 bases between them. This CDR3 is CASTGNTIYF. In nucleotides, the CDR3 is TGTGCCAGCACAGGAAACACCATATATTTT.

The rearrangement joins TRBV5-1 to TRBJ1-4; 9 positions match TRBD1. The CDR3 runs to 14 residues. CDR1 and CDR2 (germline): SGHRS, YFSETQ. J lost 8 bases, V lost 4 bases, and 6 bases had no gene match. This CDR3 reads CASSRGQGKEKLFF. CDR3 in DNA: TGCGCCAGCAGCAGAGGACAGGGGAAGGAAAAACTGTTTTTT.

This chain links TRBV7-9 with TRBJ2-6; 7 positions match TRBD1. The ends lost 5 bases at V and 4 bases at J; junction bases unmatched: 14. CDR1 SEHNR and CDR2 FQNEAQ come from the germline V gene (reference sequence). This CDR3 comprises 18 residues. The CDR3 DNA sequence: TGTGCCAGCAGCACGCATTGGGACAGTAATACCGGGGCCAACGTCCTGACTTTC. Translated: CASSTHWDSNTGANVLTF.